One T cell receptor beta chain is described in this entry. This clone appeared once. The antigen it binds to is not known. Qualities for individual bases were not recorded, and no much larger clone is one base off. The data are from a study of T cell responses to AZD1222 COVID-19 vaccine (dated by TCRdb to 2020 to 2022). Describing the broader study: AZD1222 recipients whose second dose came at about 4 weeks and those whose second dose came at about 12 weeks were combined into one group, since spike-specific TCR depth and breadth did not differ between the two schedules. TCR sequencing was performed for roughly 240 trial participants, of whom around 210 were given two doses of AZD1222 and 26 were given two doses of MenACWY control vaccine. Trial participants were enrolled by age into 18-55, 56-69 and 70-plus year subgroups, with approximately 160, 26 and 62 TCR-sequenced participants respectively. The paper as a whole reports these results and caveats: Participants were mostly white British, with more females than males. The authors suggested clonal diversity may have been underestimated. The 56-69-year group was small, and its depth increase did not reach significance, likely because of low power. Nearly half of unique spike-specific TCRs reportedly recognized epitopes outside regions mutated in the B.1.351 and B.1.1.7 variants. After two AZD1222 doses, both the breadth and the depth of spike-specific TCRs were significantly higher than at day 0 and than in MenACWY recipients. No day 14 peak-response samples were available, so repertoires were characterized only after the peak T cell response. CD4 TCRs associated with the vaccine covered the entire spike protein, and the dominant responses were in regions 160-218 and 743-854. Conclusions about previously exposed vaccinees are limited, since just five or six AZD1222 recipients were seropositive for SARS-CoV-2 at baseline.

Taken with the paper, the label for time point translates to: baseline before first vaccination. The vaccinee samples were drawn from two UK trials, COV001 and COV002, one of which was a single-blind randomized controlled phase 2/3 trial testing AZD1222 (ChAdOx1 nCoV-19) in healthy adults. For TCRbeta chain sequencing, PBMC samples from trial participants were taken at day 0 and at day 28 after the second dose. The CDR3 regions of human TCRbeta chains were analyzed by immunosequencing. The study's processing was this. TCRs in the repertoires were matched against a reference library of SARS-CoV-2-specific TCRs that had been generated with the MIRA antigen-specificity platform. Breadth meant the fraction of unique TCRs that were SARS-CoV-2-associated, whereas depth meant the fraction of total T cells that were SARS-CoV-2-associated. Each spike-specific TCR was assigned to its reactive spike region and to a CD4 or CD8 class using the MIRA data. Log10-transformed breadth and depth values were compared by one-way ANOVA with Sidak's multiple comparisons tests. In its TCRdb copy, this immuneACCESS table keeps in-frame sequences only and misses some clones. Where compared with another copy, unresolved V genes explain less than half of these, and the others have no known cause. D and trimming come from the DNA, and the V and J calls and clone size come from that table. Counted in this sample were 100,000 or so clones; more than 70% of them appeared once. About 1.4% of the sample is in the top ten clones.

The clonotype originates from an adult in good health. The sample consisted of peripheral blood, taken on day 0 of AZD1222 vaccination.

The DNA reads as follows: TGTGCCAGCAGTCCAACTAGCGGACAAAACATTCAGTACTTC. Translated, this gives CASSPTSGQNIQYF. Recombination linked TRBV2 to TRBJ2-4; the junction holds 8 bases that match TRBD2. The CDR3 starts with the cysteine, ends with the phenylalanine, and has 14 residues. The sequence is cut down to CDR3 DNA, 42 bases in frame from base 1. For CDR1 and CDR2, the germline V gene lists SNHLY and FYNNEI. Germline trimming: 5 bases from V, 5 bases from J; junction bases outside gene matches: 5.